This TCR beta chain was retrieved from a study of shared clonotypes between healthy human individuals. CDR1 is SGHDT and CDR2 is YYEEEE in the germline V gene. The V and J ends lost 4 bases and 2 bases respectively, with 15 bases between them. This CDR3 contains 16 residues. Study-level points and caveats: Inspection by rarefaction showed sorted-subset sequencing to be incomplete despite large depth.

Clones were sequenced by immunoSEQ multiplex PCR, and TCRdb holds only the in-frame ones, with some missing. The sample holds about 300,000 clones, under 80% seen once. For this clone: Its antigen is not identified.

This TCR came from a man aged 25-40 years in good health. Material: memory CD4+ T cells sorted from blood. Subset given: CD45RA-negative fraction. The V and J genes are TRBV5-6 and TRBJ2-2, with D possibly being TRBD2 (6 bases). Here the CDR3 DNA reads TGTGCCAGCAGCGGGGGACTCCCCGCCAACACCGGGGAGCTGTTTTTT. It codes for CASSGGLPANTGELFF.